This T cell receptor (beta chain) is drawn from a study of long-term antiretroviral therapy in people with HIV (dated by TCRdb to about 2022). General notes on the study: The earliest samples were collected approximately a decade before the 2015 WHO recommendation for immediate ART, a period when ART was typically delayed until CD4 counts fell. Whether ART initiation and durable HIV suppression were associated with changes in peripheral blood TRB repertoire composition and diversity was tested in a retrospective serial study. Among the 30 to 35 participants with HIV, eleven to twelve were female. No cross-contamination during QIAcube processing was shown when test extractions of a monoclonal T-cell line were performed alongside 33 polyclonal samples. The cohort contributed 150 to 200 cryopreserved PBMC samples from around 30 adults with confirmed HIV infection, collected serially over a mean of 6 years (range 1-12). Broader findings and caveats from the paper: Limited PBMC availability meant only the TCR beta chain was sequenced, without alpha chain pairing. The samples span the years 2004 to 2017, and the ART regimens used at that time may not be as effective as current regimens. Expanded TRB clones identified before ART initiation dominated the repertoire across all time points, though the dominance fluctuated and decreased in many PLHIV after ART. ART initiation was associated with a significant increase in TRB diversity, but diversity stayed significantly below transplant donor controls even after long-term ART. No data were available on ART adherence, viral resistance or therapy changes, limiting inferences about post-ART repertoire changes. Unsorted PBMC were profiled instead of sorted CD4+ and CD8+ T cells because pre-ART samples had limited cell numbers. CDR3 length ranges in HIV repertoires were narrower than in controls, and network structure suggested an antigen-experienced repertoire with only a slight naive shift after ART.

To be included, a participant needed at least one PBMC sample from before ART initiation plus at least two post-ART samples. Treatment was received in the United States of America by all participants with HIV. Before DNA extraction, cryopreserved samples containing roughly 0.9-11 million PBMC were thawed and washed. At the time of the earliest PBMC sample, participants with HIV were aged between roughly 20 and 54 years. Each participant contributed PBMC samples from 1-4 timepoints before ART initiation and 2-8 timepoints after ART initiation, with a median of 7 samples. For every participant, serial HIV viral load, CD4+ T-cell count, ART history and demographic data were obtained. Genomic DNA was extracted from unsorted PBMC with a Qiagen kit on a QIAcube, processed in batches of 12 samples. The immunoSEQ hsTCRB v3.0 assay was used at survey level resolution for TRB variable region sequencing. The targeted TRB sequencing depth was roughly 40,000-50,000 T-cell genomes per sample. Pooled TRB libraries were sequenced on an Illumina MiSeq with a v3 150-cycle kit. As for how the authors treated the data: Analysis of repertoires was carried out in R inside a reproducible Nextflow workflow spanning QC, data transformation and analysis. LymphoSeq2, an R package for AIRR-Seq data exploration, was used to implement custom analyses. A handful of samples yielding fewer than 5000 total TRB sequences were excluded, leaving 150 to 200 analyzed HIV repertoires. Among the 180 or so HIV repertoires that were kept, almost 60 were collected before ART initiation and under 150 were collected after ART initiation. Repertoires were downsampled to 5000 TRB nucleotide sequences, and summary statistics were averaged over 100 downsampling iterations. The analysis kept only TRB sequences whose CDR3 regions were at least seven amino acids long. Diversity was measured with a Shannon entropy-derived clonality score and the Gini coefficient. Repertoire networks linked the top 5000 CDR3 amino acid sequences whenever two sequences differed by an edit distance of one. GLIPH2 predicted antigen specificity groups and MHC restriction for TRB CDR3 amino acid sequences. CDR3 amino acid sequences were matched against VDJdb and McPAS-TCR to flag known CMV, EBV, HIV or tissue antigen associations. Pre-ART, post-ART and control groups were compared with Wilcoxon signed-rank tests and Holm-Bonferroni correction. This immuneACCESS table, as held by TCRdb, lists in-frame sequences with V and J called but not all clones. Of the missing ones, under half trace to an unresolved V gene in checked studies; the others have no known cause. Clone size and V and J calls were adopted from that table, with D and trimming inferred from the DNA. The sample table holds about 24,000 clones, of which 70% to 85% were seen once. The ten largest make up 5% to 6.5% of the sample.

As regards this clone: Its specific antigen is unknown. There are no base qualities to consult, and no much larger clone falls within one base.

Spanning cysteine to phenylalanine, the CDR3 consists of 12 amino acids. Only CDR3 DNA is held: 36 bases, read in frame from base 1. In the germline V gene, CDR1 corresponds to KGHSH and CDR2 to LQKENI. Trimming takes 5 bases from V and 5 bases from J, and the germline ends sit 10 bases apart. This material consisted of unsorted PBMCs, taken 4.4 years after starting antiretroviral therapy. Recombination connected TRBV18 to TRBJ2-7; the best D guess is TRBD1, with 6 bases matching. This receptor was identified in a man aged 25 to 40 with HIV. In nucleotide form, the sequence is TGTGCCAGCTCATTGGACAGCAACGAGCAGTACTTC. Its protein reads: CASSLDSNEQYF.